This T cell receptor (beta chain) was documented in a study of metastatic and nonmetastatic thyroid tumors. Study background: Blood and tumor or nodule tissue repertoires from malignant and benign thyroid patients were compared. Findings and caveats of the study: Within blood and tumor, benign nodules reportedly had significantly lower TCR beta diversity than malignant thyroid tumors did.

This clone was seen many times. Its target is not known. Until they underwent thyroid surgery, no patient had received any treatment. Under the authors' procedure: Between-group CDR3 differences, defined by clinicopathological status, yielded a distant-metastasis classifier for papillary thyroid cancer. TCRdb re-analyzed the PCR reads using MiXCR. The V and J calls were determined by TCRdb, not by the authors. The profile shows about 17,000 clones, roughly 15% of them singletons. The CDR3 runs 14 residues. The germline V and J ends were trimmed by 0 bases and 0 bases, with 4 bases remaining between them. Germline lookup yields CDR1 SGHTS and CDR2 YDEGEE.

The chain recombines TRBV5-8 with TRBJ2-1, with unresolved D. This TCR was recovered from a male donor with papillary thyroid cancer or a benign thyroid nodule (not recorded which). Some clones in this sample may be carry-over from other donors' samples. Sequenced: blood. The CDR3 DNA reads as TGTGCCAGCAGCTTGGAGTCCTCCTACAATGAGCAGTTCTTC. As protein: CASSLESSYNEQFF.